This record covers a single T cell receptor beta chain. The CDR3 has 11 residues. Deletions cut 2 bases from V and 6 bases from J, with 5 bases between. The germline V gene encodes CDR1 SEHNR and CDR2 FQNEAQ (reference sequence). In the original workflow: Amplified reference gene primers provided the basis for estimating nucleated cell counts. Only in-frame clones appear in the TCRdb table, and some are missing; sequencing was by immunoSEQ multiplex PCR. The V and J calls and clone size were taken over from that table, and D and trimming were inferred from the DNA. The sample has tens of thousands of clones, more than 80% seen once. The source of the sample is a study of blood T cell repertoires in COVID-19.

This receptor was identified in a man between 60 and 75 years old with acute or convalescent COVID-19. This chain uses TRBV7-9 with TRBJ2-7; D not certain. The material sequenced was peripheral blood. The CDR3 is CASSLRGEQYF. The CDR3 DNA sequence: TGTGCCAGCAGCTTAAGAGGCGAGCAGTACTTC.